These 30 T cell receptor beta chains were all obtained from the same sample, sequenced in a study of T-cell reconstitution after alpha-beta-depleted transplantation in children. Researchers prepared the TCRbeta library using unique molecular identifiers, the study reports. One entry per CDR3 protein, called by TCRdb with MiXCR from the PCR reads. The sample records 500,000 or so distinct CDR3 sequences, 30% to 35% being singletons. Sequenced material: PBMCs from the stem cell graft donor, taken from the stem cell graft. Receptors originate from a human donor who donated a stem cell graft to a child with aplastic anemia.

In this sample, this clonotype turned up a few times. The V call is TRBV18, the J call TRBJ2-7, with 12 nucleotides matching TRBD2. V was clipped by 6 bases and J by 4 bases; unmatched bases: 7. This CDR3 comprises 15 residues. CDR1 is KGHSH, CDR2 LQKENI, per germline. The CDR3 nucleotides are TGTGCCAGCTCGCGACTAGCGGGAGATGGGTACGAGCAGTACTTC. Its translation is CASSRLAGDGYEQYF.

The chain has TRBV4-3 and TRBJ2-6; 12 bases align to TRBD1. Germline values: CDR1 LGHNA, CDR2 YSLEER. After removal of 0 bases from V and 3 bases from J, the junction contained 9 bases not matched to a gene. The length of the CDR3 is 20 residues. CDR3 sequence (DNA): TGCGCCAGCAGCCAAGAGCATGTGGGGACAGGGGGCGGTGGGGCCAACGTCCTGACTTTC. It specifies CASSQEHVGTGGGGANVLTF.

The rearrangement joins TRBV4-3 to TRBJ2-7; D not certain. The CDR3 contains 14 residues. With 6 bases removed from V and 4 bases from J, the gap between germline ends came to 16 bases. Germline V gene data show CDR1 as LGHNA and CDR2 as YSLEER. The CDR3 bases are TGCGCCAGCAGACCAAGTGTGGGATCTTACGAGCAGTACGTC. Translated, it gives CASRPSVGSYEQYV.

This chain links TRBV7-8 with TRBJ1-2; tentatively, D is TRBD1 (6 bases). Per the germline V gene, CDR1 is SGHVS and CDR2 is FQNEAQ. The CDR3 extends over 15 amino acids. Trimming left V 0 bases short and J 8 bases short, with 16 bases between. Here the CDR3 DNA reads TGTGCCAGCAGCTTAGCGGCGGGAGGGGGTCAGGGCTACACCTTC. Protein product: CASSLAAGGGQGYTF.

This clonotype was counted a few times. This rearrangement joins TRBV20-1 to TRBJ2-1; D may match TRBD1 or TRBD2 (5 bases each). The CDR3 sequence is 13 residues long. Trimming took 0 bases from V and 4 from J, leaving 7 bases between them. Germline V CDR1 and CDR2: DFQATT, SNEGSKA (reference sequence). CDR3 sequence (DNA): TGCAGTGCTAGAGATGGGGGTTACAATGAGCAGTTCTTC. Its protein product is CSARDGGYNEQFF.

This chain uses TRBV19 with TRBJ1-1; unclear D gene. Germline V gene lookup returns CDR1 LNHDA and CDR2 SQIVND (reference sequence). V was shortened by 9 bases and J by 6 bases, with 14 bases between the two germline ends. The CDR3 runs to 12 residues. The CDR3 nucleotides are TGTGCCAGCCTGAATCCTCAGGCTGAAGCTTTCTTT. It translates to CASLNPQAEAFF.

This clonotype came up a few times. The J gene is TRBJ2-7, the V gene TRBV12-3 or TRBV12-4, with TRBD1 identical over 8 bases. V lost 6 bases to trimming and J lost 6 bases; unmatched junction nucleotides: 4. CDR3 size: 12 residues. CDR3 residues: CASSHGQGEQYV. In nucleotides, the CDR3 is TGTGCCAGCAGCCACGGACAGGGCGAGCAGTACGTC.

The chain is built from TRBV29-1 and TRBJ1-5, with D possibly matching TRBD1 (6 bases). Trimming shortened V by 4 bases and J by 6 bases, and 13 bases separated the two germline ends. This CDR3 has 13 residues. Germline CDR1 reads SQVTM; CDR2 reads ANQGSEA. Written as DNA, the CDR3 is TGCAGCGTTGGGCACAGGGAGGGTCAGCCCCAGCATTTT. Protein: CSVGHREGQPQHF.

This clonotype was found once. The chain links TRBV19 to TRBJ2-1; D may be TRBD1 (6 bases). Per the germline V gene, CDR1 is LNHDA and CDR2 is SQIVND (reference sequence). The CDR3 runs to 16 residues. Between the trimmed V and J ends, which lost 1 base and 9 bases, there was a span of 19 bases. Here the CDR3 reads CASSIVRNMGASEQFF. The DNA of the CDR3 is TGTGCCAGTAGTATAGTAAGGAATATGGGGGCGTCTGAGCAGTTCTTC. The complete variable domain, with remaining parts taken from reference TRBV19 and TRBJ2-1, reads DGGITQSPKYLFRKEGQNVTLSCEQNLNHDAMYWYRQDPGQGLRLIYYSQIVNDFQKGDIAEGYSVSREKKESFPLTVTSAQKNPTAFYLCASSIVRNMGASEQFFGPGTRLTVL.

This clonotype was seen a few times. J is TRBJ2-7 and V is TRBV2, with a possible D match to TRBD1 (5 bases). Germline V gives CDR1 SNHLY, CDR2 FYNNEI. Trimming cost V 9 bases and J 2 bases, with 14 bases left between them. The CDR3 is 13 amino acids. The CDR3 nucleotides are TGTGCCAGTCTAGGGGCCCACGCCTACGAGCAGTACGTC. This codes for CASLGAHAYEQYV.

This rearrangement joins TRBV19 to TRBJ1-1, with 8 bases that match TRBD1. This CDR3 spans 15 amino acids. The J segment lost 1 base and the V segment lost 10 bases, leaving 11 bases of the junction unmatched. Per the germline V gene, CDR1 is LNHDA and CDR2 is SQIVND (reference sequence). The CDR3 bases are TGTGCCACCCGAACAGGGGGACCTTCGAACACTGAAGCTTTCTTT. Its protein is CATRTGGPSNTEAFF. Together with reference TRBV19 and TRBJ1-1, the CDR3 gives the full variable domain: DGGITQSPKYLFRKEGQNVTLSCEQNLNHDAMYWYRQDPGQGLRLIYYSQIVNDFQKGDIAEGYSVSREKKESFPLTVTSAQKNPTAFYLCATRTGGPSNTEAFFGQGTRLTVV.

The chain carries TRBV5-5 and TRBJ1-2; no reliable D call. CDR3 length: 14 amino acids. V lost 2 bases, J lost 4 bases, and 12 bases lay in between. Germline CDR1 is SGHKS and CDR2 is YYEKEE (reference sequence). CDR3 residues: CASSFRPIRYGYTF. The CDR3, as DNA: TGTGCCAGCAGCTTCCGGCCTATTCGCTATGGCTACACCTTC.

The rearrangement uses TRBV7-2 and TRBJ2-6, with TRBD1 matching 9 bases. The germline CDR1 and CDR2 sequences are SGHTA and FQGNSA. The CDR3 consists of 17 residues. V was pared by 5 bases and J by 2 bases, with 7 bases of the junction left unmatched. The CDR3 coding sequence is TGTGCCAGCAGCATGACAGGGGGGCTAACTGGGGCCAACGTCCTGACTTTC. Its protein product is CASSMTGGLTGANVLTF.

This clonotype was seen a few times. The chain recombines TRBV5-1 with TRBJ1-1, with TRBD1 identical over 10 bases. Germline V lookup: CDR1 SGHRS, CDR2 YFSETQ. The CDR3 contains 17 residues. The V gene end was trimmed by 2 bases and the J gene end by 4 bases; junction bases not matched to a gene: 11. The CDR3 spells CASSFSGTGAQGTEAFF. The CDR3 nucleotides read TGCGCCAGCAGCTTCTCCGGGACAGGGGCGCAGGGCACTGAAGCTTTCTTT.

This clonotype was seen a few times. This chain uses TRBV29-1 with TRBJ2-7; possibly TRBD2 for D (5 bases). V gave up 4 bases and J gave up 5 bases, with 15 bases separating them. Germline CDR1 reads SQVTM; CDR2 reads ANQGSEA. The CDR3 length is 13 residues. CDR3 sequence: CSVVGVVRDEQYF. In DNA, the CDR3 is TGCAGCGTTGTGGGCGTTGTGCGGGACGAGCAGTACTTC.

This clonotype occurred a few times. V is TRBV20-1 and J is TRBJ2-1; no firm D call. The germline V gene encodes CDR1 DFQATT and CDR2 SNEGSKA (reference sequence). The ends were cut back, 4 bases at V and 3 bases at J, with 7 bases in the middle. This CDR3 region has 12 residues. The CDR3 sequence is CSAIADYNEQFF. As DNA, the CDR3 is TGCAGTGCTATCGCAGACTACAATGAGCAGTTCTTC.

Only a few counts were recorded for this clonotype. The chain is built from TRBV18 and TRBJ1-1; D is unclear. The CDR3 consists of 15 residues. Germline CDR1 reads KGHSH; CDR2 reads LQKENI. V lost 3 bases and J lost 6, with 17 bases in between. The CDR3 region is CASSPSSGQGSEAFF. CDR3 bases: TGTGCCAGCTCACCCAGTTCGGGTCAAGGTTCTGAAGCTTTCTTT.

This clonotype was seen only a few times. The V call is TRBV7-9, the J call TRBJ1-1; D remains unclear. This CDR3 contains 17 residues. The V gene's germline CDR1 is SEHNR and CDR2 FQNEAQ (reference sequence). With 0 bases removed from V and 1 base from J, the gap between germline ends came to 15 bases. CDR3 coding DNA: TGTGCCAGCAGCTTAGCAAACGGACCGACACCGAACACTGAAGCTTTCTTT. Translated: CASSLANGPTPNTEAFF.

CDR3 DNA: TGTGCCAGCACCTACCGGGACAGGGGTGAAGCTTTCTTT. Amino acid sequence: CASTYRDRGEAFF. V usage is TRBV6-2 or TRBV6-3 and J usage is TRBJ1-1; 10 bases line up with TRBD1. CDR1 and CDR2 from the germline V gene are MNHEY and SVGEGT. The CDR3 is 13 amino acids. The V segment lost 7 bases and the J segment 7 bases; nucleotides outside the gene matches: 6.

V usage is TRBV5-1 and J usage is TRBJ2-1; D tentatively reads TRBD1 or TRBD2 (7 bases each). The CDR3 totals 17 residues. V was clipped by 0 bases and J by 4 bases, with 17 bases between them. Germline CDR1 is SGHRS and CDR2 is YFSETQ. CDR3 residues: CASSLGGGTDTYNEQFF. Written as DNA, the CDR3 is TGCGCCAGCAGCTTGGGGGGGGGGACAGACACATACAATGAGCAGTTCTTC.

This clonotype was counted only a few times. The chain has TRBV5-5 and TRBJ2-5; D is unclear. This CDR3 spans 13 amino acids. Germline V CDR1 and CDR2: SGHKS, YYEKEE (reference sequence). Deletions cut 4 bases from V and 0 bases from J, with 7 bases between. The CDR3 protein is CASSPANQETQYF. CDR3 DNA: TGTGCCAGCAGCCCAGCAAACCAAGAGACCCAGTACTTC.

This chain joins TRBV27 and TRBJ2-1; 7 positions agree with TRBD1. Germline values: CDR1 MNHEY, CDR2 SMNVEV (reference sequence). CDR3 length: 15 residues. V was clipped by 5 bases and J by 6 bases; unmatched bases: 10. The CDR3: CASSDGTVGVNEQFF. In DNA form, the CDR3 reads TGTGCCAGCAGTGACGGGACAGTGGGTGTCAATGAGCAGTTCTTC.

The J gene is TRBJ2-7, the V gene TRBV7-2; possible D gene TRBD2, 5 bases. V lost 5 bases and J lost 2, with 10 bases in between. The length of the CDR3 is 13 residues. Germline V CDR1 and CDR2: SGHTA, FQGNSA. The CDR3 reads CASSPTTTYEQYF. The CDR3 DNA is TGTGCCAGCAGCCCGACTACGACCTACGAGCAGTACTTC.

CDR3 bases: TGTGCCTGGAGTAGAGGACTGAGCTCCTACAATGAGCAGTTCTTC. Residues: CAWSRGLSSYNEQFF. The V and J genes are TRBV30 and TRBJ2-1; possible D gene TRBD2, 5 bases. Germline V gene lookup returns CDR1 GTSNPN and CDR2 SVGIG (reference sequence). V gave up 2 bases and J gave up 0 bases, with 11 bases separating them. CDR3 length equals 15 residues.

The CDR3 here is CASSSPWGRQGDGTEAFF. CDR3 in DNA: TGTGCCAGCAGCTCCCCCTGGGGAAGACAGGGCGATGGGACTGAAGCTTTCTTT. This chain uses TRBV11-2 with TRBJ1-1; 7 bases map to TRBD1. The CDR3 totals 18 residues. The germline V gene has CDR1 SGHAT and CDR2 FQNNGV. With 4 bases clipped from V and 5 bases from J, the junction kept 19 bases outside the gene matches.

The genes are TRBV4-1 and TRBJ1-2; D might be TRBD1 (6 bases). Germline V lookup: CDR1 MGHRA, CDR2 YSYEKL. The length of the CDR3 is 15 residues. Deletions cut 0 bases from V and 5 bases from J, with 13 bases between. Here the CDR3 reads CASSQDWAGVYGYTF. The CDR3 coding sequence is TGCGCCAGCAGCCAAGATTGGGCAGGGGTTTATGGCTACACCTTC.

CDR3 sequence (DNA): TGTGCCTGGAGTCGGGCATCCTACAATGAGCAGTTCTTC. Protein: CAWSRASYNEQFF. J is TRBJ2-1 and V is TRBV30; D remains ambiguous. The CDR3 is 13 residues long. Germline V CDR1 and CDR2: GTSNPN, SVGIG (reference sequence). Trimming removed 2 bases from V and 1 base from J, with 6 bases in between. Variable domain in full (rest from reference TRBV30 and TRBJ2-1): SQTIHQWPATLVQPVGSPLSLECTVEGTSNPNLYWYRQAAGRGLQLLFYSVGIGQISSEVPQNLSASRPQDRQFILSSKKLLLSDSGFYLCAWSRASYNEQFFGPGTRLTVL.

This clonotype was counted only a few times. The gene calls are TRBV28 and TRBJ2-7; D is unclear. The V end was cut by 6 bases, the J end by 2 bases, with 14 bases between. The CDR3 is made up of 14 amino acids. In germline, CDR1 is MDHEN, CDR2 SYDVKM. CDR3 protein: CASRVSMDPYEQYF. The CDR3 nucleotides are TGTGCCAGCAGGGTTTCTATGGACCCCTACGAGCAGTACTTC.

The rearrangement links TRBV11-1 to TRBJ2-6; 9 bases match TRBD1. The CDR3 sequence is 18 residues long. Germline V gives CDR1 SGHAT, CDR2 FQDESV (reference sequence). Germline trimming cut 1 base from V and 2 bases from J; bases unmatched to any gene: 6. As DNA, the CDR3 is TGTGCCAGCAGCTTAGACACAGGGGGCTTGACTGGGGCCAACGTCCTGACTTTC. It encodes CASSLDTGGLTGANVLTF.

The J gene is TRBJ1-5, the V gene TRBV2; possibly TRBD1 for D (5 bases). The germline CDR1 and CDR2 sequences are SNHLY and FYNNEI. The CDR3 consists of 16 residues. Between the trimmed V and J ends, which lost 5 bases and 0 bases, there was a span of 14 bases. DNA for the CDR3: TGTGCCAGCAGTAACGGGACCGTCAATAGCAATCAGCCCCAGCATTTT. As protein: CASSNGTVNSNQPQHF.